This T cell receptor beta chain was identified during a study of CD8 T cells in ankylosing spondylitis. Study-level points and caveats: A motif of 7 or 8 highly homologous TCR beta variants was seen as apparently characteristic of ankylosing spondylitis blood. Disease-linked clones reportedly concentrated significantly in matched ankylosing spondylitis synovial fluid.

In TCRdb, the 5' RACE reads were re-called with MiXCR into one record per CDR3 protein. The data contain roughly 160,000 distinct CDR3 sequences, 8.5% to 10% of them seen just once; the ten biggest clones take up around 16%. In germline, CDR1 is MNHEY, CDR2 SMNVEV (reference sequence). V was shortened by 3 bases and J by 4 bases, with 13 bases between the two germline ends. The CDR3 covers 15 residues. Of note for this clonotype: The antigen is not known.

The sample comprised blood, either unsorted or a sorted T cell fraction (not recorded which). The TCR originated in a female donor with ankylosing spondylitis or in good health (not recorded which). The gene calls are TRBV27 and TRBJ2-1; either TRBD1 or TRBD2 may fit D (5 bases each). The CDR3 sequence is CASSFGGPPYNEQFF. The CDR3 coding sequence is TGTGCCAGCAGTTTTGGGGGTCCCCCATACAATGAGCAGTTCTTC.